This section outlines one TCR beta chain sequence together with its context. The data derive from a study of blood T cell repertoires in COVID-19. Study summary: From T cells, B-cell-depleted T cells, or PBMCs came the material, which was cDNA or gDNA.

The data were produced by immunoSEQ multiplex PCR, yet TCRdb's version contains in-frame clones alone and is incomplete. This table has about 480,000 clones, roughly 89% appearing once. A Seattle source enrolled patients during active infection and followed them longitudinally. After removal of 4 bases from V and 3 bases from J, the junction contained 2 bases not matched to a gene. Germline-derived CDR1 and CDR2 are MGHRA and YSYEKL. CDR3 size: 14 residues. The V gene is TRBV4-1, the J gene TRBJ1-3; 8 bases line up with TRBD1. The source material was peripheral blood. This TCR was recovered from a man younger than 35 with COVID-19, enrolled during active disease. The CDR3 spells CASSPTGDGNTIYF. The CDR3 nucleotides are TGCGCCAGCAGCCCGACAGGGGATGGAAACACCATATATTTT.